This section outlines one T cell receptor beta chain sequence together with its context. As yet, its antigen is unknown. For every donor, a draw yielded about 10 milliliters of peripheral blood. This sample was included in a study of blood T cells in healthy people across ages. Study summary: Per two T cells, about one barcoded beta molecule was captured through template switching. Whole-study results and caveats: Aged donors had fewer naive CD4+ cells and lower diversity than long-lived donors.

Primers used in a second PCR of roughly 6 to 12 cycles were a sample-barcoded 5' primer and a J-beta primer mix. MiXCR, run by TCRdb on the 5' RACE reads, gives a single entry per CDR3 protein. The sample lists about a million distinct CDR3 sequences; 35% to 40% were seen once. Germline V gives CDR1 SGHAT, CDR2 FQNNGV. Trimming took off 4 bases at V and 3 bases at J, with 18 bases between the two ends. The CDR3 is 16 amino acids. This TCR was recovered from a man younger than 35 in good health. The specimen was blood. The chain recombines TRBV11-2 with TRBJ1-1; tentatively, D is TRBD1 (6 bases). CDR3 sequence reads: CASSSVPGSGDTEAFF. CDR3 DNA sequence: TGTGCCAGCAGCTCCGTCCCAGGGTCAGGGGACACTGAAGCTTTCTTT. Using reference TRBV11-2 and TRBJ1-1 for the parts outside the CDR3, the full variable domain is EAGVAQSPRYKIIEKRQSVAFWCNPISGHATLYWYQQILGQGPKLLIQFQNNGVVDDSQLPKDRFSAERLKGVDSTLKIQPAKLEDSAVYLCASSSVPGSGDTEAFFGQGTRLTVV.